This TCR beta chain comes out of a study of a mutant IDH1 vaccine in newly diagnosed glioma. V was shortened by 1 base and J by 6 bases, with 15 bases between the two germline ends. This CDR3 comprises 15 residues. CDR1 SEHNR and CDR2 FQNEAQ come from the germline V gene (reference sequence). Note on this clone: Its antigen is unidentified.

Specified time point: week 47, end of study. The vaccine gave 300 ug of a 20-mer mutant IDH1 peptide subcutaneously per dose. Data came from immunoSEQ multiplex PCR; TCRdb stores just in-frame clones and leaves some out. The sample yields around 84,000 clones, roughly 77% seen once. Sequenced here: PBMCs, sampled from a glioma patient whose treatment included an IDH1 peptide vaccine. The chain employs TRBV7-9 and TRBJ1-2; D unresolved. This clonotype was obtained from a man aged 35-49 years with glioma. The CDR3 DNA follows: TGTGCCAGCAGCTTAGACGGGTTTCTTTTTAATGGCTACACCTTC. Its protein product is CASSLDGFLFNGYTF. The full variable domain, rest sourced from reference TRBV7-9 and TRBJ1-2, is DTGVSQNPRHKITKRGQNVTFRCDPISEHNRLYWYRQTLGQGPEFLTYFQNEAQLEKSRLLSDRFSAERPKGSFSTLEIQRTEQGDSAMYLCASSLDGFLFNGYTFGSGTRLTVV.